This TCR beta chain appears in the sequencing data of a study of blood T cell repertoires in COVID-19. Overall study: Some COVID-19 samples were acute and others convalescent; all came from the United States, Italy and Spain. From T cells, B-cell-depleted T cells, or PBMCs came the material, which was cDNA or gDNA.

V trimming: 5 bases; J trimming: 1 base; junction bases outside the gene matches: 2. Germline CDR1 and CDR2: MDHEN and SYDVKM. CDR3 length: 14 residues. Libraries were prepared by immunoSEQ multiplex PCR; TCRdb keeps only in-frame clonotypes and omits some of them. This table has about 190,000 clones, less than 80% appearing once. The sequence derives from a woman aged 45-60 years with acute or convalescent COVID-19. The chain combines TRBV28 with TRBJ1-1, with 9 bases fitting TRBD1. The sample was peripheral blood. Here the CDR3 reads CASSAGQGNTEAFF. CDR3 coding DNA: TGTGCCAGCAGTGCGGGACAGGGGAACACTGAAGCTTTCTTT.